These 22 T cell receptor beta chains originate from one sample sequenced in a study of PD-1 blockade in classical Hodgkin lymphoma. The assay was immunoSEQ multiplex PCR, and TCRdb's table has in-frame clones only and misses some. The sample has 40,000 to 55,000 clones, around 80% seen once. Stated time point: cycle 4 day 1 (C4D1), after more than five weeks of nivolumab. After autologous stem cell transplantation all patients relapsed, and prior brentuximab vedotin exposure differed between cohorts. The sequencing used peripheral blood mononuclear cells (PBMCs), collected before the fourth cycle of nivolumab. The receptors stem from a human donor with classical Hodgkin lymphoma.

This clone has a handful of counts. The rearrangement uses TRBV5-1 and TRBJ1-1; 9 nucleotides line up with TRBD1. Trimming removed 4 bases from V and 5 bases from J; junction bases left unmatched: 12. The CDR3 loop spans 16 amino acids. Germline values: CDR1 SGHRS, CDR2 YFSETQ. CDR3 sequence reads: CASSHRDRVWETEAFF. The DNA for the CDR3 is TGCGCCAGCAGCCACCGGGACAGGGTGTGGGAAACTGAAGCTTTCTTT.

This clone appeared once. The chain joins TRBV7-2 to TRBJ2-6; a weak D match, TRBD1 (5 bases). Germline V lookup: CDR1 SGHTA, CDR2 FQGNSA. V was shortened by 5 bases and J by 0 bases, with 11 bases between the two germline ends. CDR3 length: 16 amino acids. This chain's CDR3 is CASSLGQFSGANVLTF. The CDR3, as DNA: TGTGCCAGCAGCCTCGGACAATTCTCTGGGGCCAACGTCCTGACTTTC.

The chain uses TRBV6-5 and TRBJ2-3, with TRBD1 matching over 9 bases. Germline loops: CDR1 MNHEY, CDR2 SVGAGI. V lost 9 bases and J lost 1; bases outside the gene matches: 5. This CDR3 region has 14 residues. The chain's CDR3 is CASRTGGGTDTQYF. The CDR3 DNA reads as TGTGCCAGTCGTACAGGGGGCGGCACAGATACGCAGTATTTT.

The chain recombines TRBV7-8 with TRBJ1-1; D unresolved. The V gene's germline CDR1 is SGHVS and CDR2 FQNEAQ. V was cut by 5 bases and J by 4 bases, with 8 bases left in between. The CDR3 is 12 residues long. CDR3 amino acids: CASSLGSTEAFF. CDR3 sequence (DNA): TGTGCCAGCAGCCTCGGTTCCACTGAAGCTTTCTTT. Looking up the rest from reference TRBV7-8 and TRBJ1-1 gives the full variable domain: GAGVSQSPRYKVAKRGQDVALRCDPISGHVSLFWYQQALGQGPEFLTYFQNEAQLDKSGLPSDRFFAERPEGSVSTLKIQRTQQEDSAVYLCASSLGSTEAFFGQGTRLTVV.

In DNA form, the CDR3 reads TGTGCCAGCAGTATCAGCGCCTCTGGGGCCAACGTCCTGACTTTC. Protein: CASSISASGANVLTF. This chain links TRBV6-1 with TRBJ2-6; D is unresolved. The CDR3 runs to 15 residues. Germline CDR1 MNHNS, CDR2 SASEGT. V lost 5 bases to trimming and J lost 0 bases, with 8 bases between them.

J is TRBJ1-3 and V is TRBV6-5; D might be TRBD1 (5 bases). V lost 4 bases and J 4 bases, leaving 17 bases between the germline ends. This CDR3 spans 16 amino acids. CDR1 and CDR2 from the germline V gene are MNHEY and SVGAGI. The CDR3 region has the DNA TGTGCCAGCAGTTCTCAAATGATGGGACTCGGAAACACCATATATTTT. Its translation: CASSSQMMGLGNTIYF.

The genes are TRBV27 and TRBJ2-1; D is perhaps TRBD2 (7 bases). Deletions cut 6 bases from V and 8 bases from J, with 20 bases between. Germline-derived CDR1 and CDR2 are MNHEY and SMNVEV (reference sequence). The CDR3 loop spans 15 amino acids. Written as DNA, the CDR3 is TGTGCCAGCAGCTTAAGATGGGGGCGGGGGCATGAGCAGTTCTTC. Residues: CASSLRWGRGHEQFF.

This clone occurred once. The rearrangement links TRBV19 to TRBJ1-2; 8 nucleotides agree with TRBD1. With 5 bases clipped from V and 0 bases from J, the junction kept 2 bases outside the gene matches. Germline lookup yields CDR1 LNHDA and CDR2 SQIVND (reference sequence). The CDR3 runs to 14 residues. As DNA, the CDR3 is TGTGCCAGTAGTCAGGGGGCGTCTAACTATGGCTACACCTTC. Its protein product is CASSQGASNYGYTF.

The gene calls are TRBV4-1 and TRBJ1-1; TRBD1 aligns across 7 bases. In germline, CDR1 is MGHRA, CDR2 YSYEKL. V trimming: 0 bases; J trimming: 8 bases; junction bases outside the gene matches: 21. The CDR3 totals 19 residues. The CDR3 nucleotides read TGCGCCAGCAGCCAAGATCGTAGTAGGAACAGGGGCACCCTCGTGGAAGCTTTCTTT. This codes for CASSQDRSRNRGTLVEAFF.

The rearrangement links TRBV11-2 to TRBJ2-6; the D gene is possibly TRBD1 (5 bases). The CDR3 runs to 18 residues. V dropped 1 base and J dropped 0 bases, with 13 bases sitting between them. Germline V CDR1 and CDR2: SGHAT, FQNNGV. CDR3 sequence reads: CASSLGQGGSSGANVLTF. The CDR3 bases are TGTGCCAGCAGCTTAGGGCAGGGTGGAAGCTCTGGGGCCAACGTCCTGACTTTC.

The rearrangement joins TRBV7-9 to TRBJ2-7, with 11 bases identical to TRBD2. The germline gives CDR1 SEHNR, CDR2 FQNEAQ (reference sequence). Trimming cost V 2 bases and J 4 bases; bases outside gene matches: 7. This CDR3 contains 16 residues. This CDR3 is CASSLLVSSGGYEQYF. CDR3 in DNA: TGTGCCAGCAGCTTACTTGTGTCTAGCGGGGGGTACGAGCAGTACTTC.

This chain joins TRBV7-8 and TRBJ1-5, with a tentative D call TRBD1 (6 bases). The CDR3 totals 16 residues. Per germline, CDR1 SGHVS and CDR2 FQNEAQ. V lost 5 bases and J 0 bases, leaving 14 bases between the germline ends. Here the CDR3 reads CASSPGTLYSNQPQHF. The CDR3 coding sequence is TGTGCCAGCAGCCCTGGGACATTGTATAGCAATCAGCCCCAGCATTTT.

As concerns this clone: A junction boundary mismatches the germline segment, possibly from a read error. The CDR3 coding sequence is TGTGCCAGCAGTATGTGGGCTAGCGGGGGGGCTTCAGATACGCAGTATTTT. Amino acids: CASSMWASGGASDTQYF. This rearrangement joins TRBV19 to TRBJ2-3; 12 bases map to TRBD2. The V gene's germline CDR1 is LNHDA and CDR2 SQIVND (reference sequence). The CDR3 spans 17 residues.

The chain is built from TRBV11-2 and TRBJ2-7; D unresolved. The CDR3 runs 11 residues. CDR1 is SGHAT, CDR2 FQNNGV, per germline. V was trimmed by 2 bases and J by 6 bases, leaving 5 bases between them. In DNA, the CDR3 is TGTGCCAGCAGCTTACCCCCCGAGCAGTACTTC. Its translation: CASSLPPEQYF.

The CDR3 bases are TGTGCCAGCAGCCAACTGTTATATCGAGATACGCAGTATTTT. Its translation: CASSQLLYRDTQYF. This sequence joins TRBV14 and TRBJ2-3; D unclear. Germline values: CDR1 SGHDN, CDR2 FVKESK. CDR3 length: 14 amino acids. V lost 2 bases and J 5 bases, leaving 11 bases between the germline ends.

CDR3 region: CASSVSSLGTGGGNEQFF. The CDR3 bases are TGTGCCAGCAGCGTTTCTTCCCTCGGGACAGGGGGCGGAAATGAGCAGTTCTTC. This chain joins TRBV9 and TRBJ2-1; 12 nucleotides line up with TRBD1. CDR3 size: 18 residues. The V gene's germline CDR1 is SGDLS and CDR2 YYNGEE. V lost 2 bases, J lost 7 bases, and 13 bases stayed unmatched.

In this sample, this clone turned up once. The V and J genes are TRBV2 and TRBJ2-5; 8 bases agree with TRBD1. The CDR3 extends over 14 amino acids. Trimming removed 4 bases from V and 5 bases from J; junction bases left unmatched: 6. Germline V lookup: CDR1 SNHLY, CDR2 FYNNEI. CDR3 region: CASSVQGARETQYF. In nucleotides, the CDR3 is TGTGCCAGCAGTGTTCAGGGGGCGCGTGAGACCCAGTACTTC.

The CDR3 DNA is TGTGCCAGCAGCCAGTCCAGGGTCGGAAACACCATATATTTT. As protein: CASSQSRVGNTIYF. This rearrangement joins TRBV16 to TRBJ1-3; possibly TRBD1 for D (5 bases). Germline V gene lookup returns CDR1 KGHSY and CDR2 FQNENV. The CDR3 is 14 residues long. Trimming left V 3 bases short and J 4 bases short, with 10 bases between.

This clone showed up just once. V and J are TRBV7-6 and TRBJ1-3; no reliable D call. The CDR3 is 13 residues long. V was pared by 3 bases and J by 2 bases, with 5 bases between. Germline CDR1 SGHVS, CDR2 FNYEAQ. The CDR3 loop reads CASSLGPGNTIYF. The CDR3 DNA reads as TGTGCCAGCAGCTTGGGTCCTGGAAACACCATATATTTT.

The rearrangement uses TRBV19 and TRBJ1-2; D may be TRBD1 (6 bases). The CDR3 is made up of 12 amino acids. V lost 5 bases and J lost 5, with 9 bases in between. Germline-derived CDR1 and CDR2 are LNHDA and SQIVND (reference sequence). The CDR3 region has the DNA TGTGCCAGTAGTTCCACAGGGTATGGCTACACCTTC. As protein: CASSSTGYGYTF. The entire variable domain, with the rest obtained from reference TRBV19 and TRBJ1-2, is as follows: DGGITQSPKYLFRKEGQNVTLSCEQNLNHDAMYWYRQDPGQGLRLIYYSQIVNDFQKGDIAEGYSVSREKKESFPLTVTSAQKNPTAFYLCASSSTGYGYTFGSGTRLTVV.

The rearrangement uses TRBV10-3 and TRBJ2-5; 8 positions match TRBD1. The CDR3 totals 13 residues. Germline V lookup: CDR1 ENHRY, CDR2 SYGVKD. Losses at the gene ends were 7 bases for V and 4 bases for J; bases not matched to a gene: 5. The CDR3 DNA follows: TGTGCCATCACTTCTGACAGGGGAGAGACCCAGTACTTC. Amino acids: CAITSDRGETQYF.

CDR3 protein: CASTQGGGAAYNEQFF. The CDR3 DNA is TGCGCCAGCACTCAAGGCGGGGGGGCCGCCTACAATGAGCAGTTCTTC. The chain uses TRBV5-1 and TRBJ2-1; TRBD2 agrees at 9 bases. V gave up 6 bases and J gave up 2 bases; unmatched junction bases: 9. Germline V gene lookup returns CDR1 SGHRS and CDR2 YFSETQ. This CDR3 comprises 16 residues.